One sample yielded the 26 T cell receptor beta chains listed below, sequenced in a study of T cell responses to AZD1222 COVID-19 vaccine. Only in-frame clones appear in the TCRdb table, and some are missing; sequencing was by immunoSEQ multiplex PCR. The repertoire has about 130,000 clones, just over 85% of them found once; the top ten carry about 20%. The sample was peripheral blood, taken on day 0 of AZD1222 vaccination. The receptor set was obtained from an adult in good health.

The chain links TRBV18 to TRBJ1-2; 7 nucleotides line up with TRBD1. The CDR3 runs 12 residues. The V segment lost 8 bases and the J segment 2 bases; nucleotides outside the gene matches: 2. Germline assignment: CDR1 KGHSH and CDR2 LQKENI. CDR3 region: CASRDSNYGYTF. The CDR3 DNA sequence: TGTGCCAGCCGGGACAGCAACTATGGCTACACCTTC.

The J gene is TRBJ2-7, the V gene TRBV29-1; TRBD2 matches at 11 bases. This CDR3 is built from 13 residues. The ends lost 5 bases at V and 4 bases at J; junction bases unmatched: 4. From germline, CDR1 is SQVTM and CDR2 ANQGSEA. Here the CDR3 DNA reads TGCAGCGTTACTAGCGGGGGTGGGTACGAGCAGTACTTC. As protein: CSVTSGGGYEQYF.

A single count supports this clone. The junction departs from the called germline gene at one end, perhaps through a read error. The V call is TRBV7-7, the J call TRBJ2-1; 14 bases map to TRBD2. Germline CDR1 SSHAT, CDR2 FNYEAQ (reference sequence). The CDR3 runs 15 residues. In DNA, the CDR3 is TGTGCTAGCAGCCTGACTAGCGGGGGGGCAAATGAGCAGTTCTTC. It codes for CASSLTSGGANEQFF. Full variable domain (remainder filled in from reference TRBV7-7 and TRBJ2-1): GAGVSQSPRYKVTKRGQDVTLRCDPISSHATLYWYQQALGQGPEFLTYFNYEAQPDKSGLPSDRFSAERPEGSISTLTIQRTEQRDSAMYRCASSLTSGGANEQFFGPGTRLTVL.

This chain uses TRBV28 with TRBJ1-2; D might be TRBD1 (6 bases). CDR3 length: 14 residues. The germline CDR1 and CDR2 sequences are MDHEN and SYDVKM. V lost 6 bases and J 1 base, leaving 12 bases between the germline ends. CDR3 loop: CASRLGGRNYGYTF. For the CDR3, the DNA is TGTGCCAGCAGATTGGGGGGGCGTAACTATGGCTACACCTTC.

The chain couples TRBV19 to TRBJ2-7; the D gene is possibly TRBD1 (5 bases). The germline V and J ends were trimmed by 2 bases and 2 bases, with 16 bases remaining between them. The CDR3 is 16 amino acids. The germline CDR1 and CDR2 sequences are LNHDA and SQIVND (reference sequence). This chain's CDR3 is CASSIQGAPTTYEQYF. CDR3 coding DNA: TGTGCCAGTAGTATACAAGGGGCGCCTACCACCTACGAGCAGTACTTC.

This chain uses TRBV19 with TRBJ1-1; D uncertain. V lost 2 bases to trimming and J lost 5 bases, with 12 bases between them. The length of the CDR3 is 14 residues. CDR1 LNHDA and CDR2 SQIVND come from the germline V gene (reference sequence). CDR3 protein: CASSITAVRTEAFF. The CDR3 DNA follows: TGTGCCAGTAGTATAACTGCGGTTAGGACTGAAGCTTTCTTT.

This clone was seen more than once but under ten times. The chain couples TRBV5-1 to TRBJ1-1; 12 bases map to TRBD1. V lost 4 bases to trimming and J lost 8 bases; unmatched junction nucleotides: 3. The CDR3 loop spans 13 amino acids. In germline, CDR1 is SGHRS, CDR2 YFSETQ. The CDR3 DNA sequence: TGCGCCAGCAGCCTAGGGACAGGGGGCGAAGCTTTCTTT. It specifies CASSLGTGGEAFF. Supplemented by reference TRBV5-1 and TRBJ1-1, the full variable domain reads KAGVTQTPRYLIKTRGQQVTLSCSPISGHRSVSWYQQTPGQGLQFLFEYFSETQRNKGNFPGRFSGRQFSNSRSEMNVSTLELGDSALYLCASSLGTGGEAFFGQGTRLTVV.

The V call is TRBV3-1 (or the pseudogene TRBV3-2), the J call TRBJ1-1; D is perhaps TRBD1 (6 bases). CDR1 and CDR2 (germline): LGHDT, YNNKEL (reference sequence). The germline V and J ends were trimmed by 2 bases and 4 bases, with 17 bases remaining between them. CDR3 length: 16 amino acids. The CDR3 nucleotides read TGTGCCAGCAGCCAACTTACCCCTGGGGGCGGCACTGAAGCTTTCTTT. Translation gives CASSQLTPGGGTEAFF.

The rearrangement links TRBV12-2 to TRBJ1-6. TRBV12-2 has pseudogene status. The CDR3 extends over 16 amino acids. The CDR3 nucleotides read TGTGCAAGTCGCCCTTGGAAGGGGGGCTATAATTCACCCCTCCACTTT. Residues: CASRPWKGGYNSPLHF.

The gene calls are TRBV6-6 and TRBJ2-7; no clear D. Trimming removed 2 bases from V and 2 bases from J, with 10 bases in between. The CDR3 totals 14 residues. Germline values: CDR1 MNHNY, CDR2 SVGAGI (reference sequence). CDR3 sequence reads: CASSYGDLAYEQYF. In DNA, the CDR3 is TGTGCCAGCAGTTACGGCGACCTGGCCTACGAGCAGTACTTC.

The chain employs TRBV6-5 and TRBJ2-2; 12 bases fit TRBD2. The germline CDR1 and CDR2 sequences are MNHEY and SVGAGI. The junction had 5 bases not matched to a gene; V was cut back by 6 bases and J by 6 bases. The CDR3 covers 15 residues. The CDR3: CASRLAGGVPGELFF. The CDR3 DNA reads as TGTGCCAGCAGACTAGCGGGGGGTGTTCCCGGGGAGCTGTTTTTT.

The chain combines TRBV6-5 with TRBJ2-5, with a tentative D call TRBD1 (5 bases). The CDR3 spans 15 residues. Germline CDR1 is MNHEY and CDR2 is SVGAGI. Trimming removed 5 bases at V and 4 bases at J, with 17 bases between. CDR3 DNA: TGTGCCAGCAGTCTAATTACTCCCCAGGGAGAGACCCAGTACTTC. Its translation: CASSLITPQGETQYF.

The chain uses TRBV4-1 and TRBJ2-1, with 9 nucleotides matching TRBD1. The CDR3 covers 14 residues. Germline loops: CDR1 MGHRA, CDR2 YSYEKL. Losses at the gene ends were 8 bases for V and 4 bases for J; bases not matched to a gene: 6. CDR3 bases: TGCGCCAGCCGTACGGGACAGGGATACAATGAGCAGTTCTTC. Amino acids: CASRTGQGYNEQFF.

V and J are TRBV15 and TRBJ2-1, with D tentatively TRBD1 or TRBD2 (5 bases each). The CDR3 extends over 13 amino acids. The germline V and J ends were trimmed by 4 bases and 7 bases, with 11 bases remaining between them. CDR1 is LNHNV, CDR2 YYDKDF, per germline (reference sequence). The CDR3 DNA is TGTGCCACCAGCAAGGGGACGGGGAATGAGCAGTTCTTC. This codes for CATSKGTGNEQFF.

This chain joins TRBV6-1 and TRBJ2-7, with D unclear. This CDR3 is 13 amino acids long. The V gene's germline CDR1 is MNHNS and CDR2 SASEGT. V was cut by 3 bases and J by 4 bases, with 10 bases left in between. The CDR3: CASSEMGWYEQYF. In nucleotides, the CDR3 is TGTGCCAGCAGTGAGATGGGGTGGTACGAGCAGTACTTC.

This clone has only one observation. This chain uses TRBV5-1 with TRBJ1-3, with TRBD1 matching over 7 bases. CDR3 length equals 15 residues. The germline CDR1 and CDR2 sequences are SGHRS and YFSETQ. With 5 bases clipped from V and 0 bases from J, the junction kept 5 bases outside the gene matches. CDR3 protein: CASRSGGISGNTIYF. CDR3 sequence (DNA): TGCGCCAGCAGGTCAGGGGGGATCTCTGGAAACACCATATATTTT.

The chain couples TRBV5-1 to TRBJ2-5, with TRBD1 matching 12 bases. The CDR3 is made up of 17 amino acids. V shed 2 bases and J 5 bases; nucleotides not matched to a gene: 10. Germline V gene data show CDR1 as SGHRS and CDR2 as YFSETQ. CDR3 residues: CASSLGLGTGGLETQYF. The CDR3 DNA is TGCGCCAGCAGCTTAGGTTTAGGGACAGGGGGCTTGGAGACCCAGTACTTC.

CDR3 DNA sequence: TGTGCCACCAAAGCTGTTGATCGGAATTCCTACGAGCAGTACTTC. Translating gives CATKAVDRNSYEQYF. The chain couples TRBV15 to TRBJ2-7; no clear D gene. Trimming left V 7 bases short and J 1 base short, with 17 bases between. The CDR3 sequence is 15 residues long. Germline V gene lookup returns CDR1 LNHNV and CDR2 YYDKDF (reference sequence).

This clone showed up just once. The chain couples TRBV5-4 to TRBJ2-1, with D hard to call. Trimming shortened V by 0 bases and J by 3 bases, and 13 bases separated the two germline ends. Germline CDR1 SGHNT, CDR2 YYREEE (reference sequence). CDR3 length: 16 residues. CDR3 sequence: CASSLEYRSDYNEQFF. Written as DNA, the CDR3 is TGTGCCAGCAGCTTGGAGTATAGGTCTGACTACAATGAGCAGTTCTTC.

V usage is TRBV7-9 and J usage is TRBJ1-2, with 8 bases that match TRBD1. CDR3 length equals 18 residues. CDR1 is SEHNR and CDR2 is FQNEAQ in the germline V gene (reference sequence). Trimming at V came to 5 bases and at J to 0 bases, leaving 14 bases not matched to a gene. Here the CDR3 reads CASSPARQGREANYGYTF. The CDR3 DNA follows: TGTGCCAGCAGCCCCGCTCGACAGGGGAGGGAAGCTAACTATGGCTACACCTTC.

The rearrangement uses TRBV2 and TRBJ2-2; the match to TRBD1 covers 11 bases. This CDR3 spans 17 amino acids. CDR1 is SNHLY and CDR2 is FYNNEI in the germline V gene. After removal of 6 bases from V and 0 bases from J, the junction contained 6 bases not matched to a gene. The CDR3 DNA reads as TGTGCCAGCAGCCTCGGGACAGGGGGTACGAACACCGGGGAGCTGTTTTTT. Translating it yields CASSLGTGGTNTGELFF.

The chain joins TRBV10-3 to TRBJ2-7; D is unresolved. The CDR3 consists of 13 residues. Per the germline V gene, CDR1 is ENHRY and CDR2 is SYGVKD. V lost 6 bases, J lost 2 bases, and 11 bases lay in between. CDR3 sequence: CAIRSLSTYEQYF. DNA of the CDR3: TGTGCCATCAGGTCCTTATCTACCTACGAGCAGTACTTC.

The chain is built from TRBV28 and TRBJ2-7; TRBD1 aligns across 7 bases. V lost 3 bases and J lost 1; bases outside the gene matches: 15. The CDR3 contains 18 residues. Germline CDR1 and CDR2: MDHEN and SYDVKM. CDR3: CASSLIPNKGAWSYEQYF. The CDR3 coding sequence is TGTGCCAGCAGTTTGATTCCTAATAAGGGGGCTTGGTCCTACGAGCAGTACTTC.

This sequence joins TRBV9 and TRBJ1-5; D not certain. The CDR3 is 13 amino acids. Germline values: CDR1 SGDLS, CDR2 YYNGEE. Deletions cut 4 bases from V and 3 bases from J, with 8 bases between. Written as DNA, the CDR3 is TGTGCCAGCAGCACCAGTATCAATCAGCCCCAGCATTTT. Its protein product is CASSTSINQPQHF.

J is TRBJ2-1 and V is TRBV7-8; no reliable D call. The CDR3 consists of 15 residues. Germline CDR1 and CDR2: SGHVS and FQNEAQ. Trimming shortened V by 1 base and J by 5 bases, and 12 bases separated the two germline ends. In nucleotides, the CDR3 is TGTGCCAGCAGCTTAGTGGGCGCTTCCCACAATGAGCAGTTCTTC. This sequence encodes CASSLVGASHNEQFF. The full variable domain, its missing parts supplied by reference TRBV7-8 and TRBJ2-1, is GAGVSQSPRYKVAKRGQDVALRCDPISGHVSLFWYQQALGQGPEFLTYFQNEAQLDKSGLPSDRFFAERPEGSVSTLKIQRTQQEDSAVYLCASSLVGASHNEQFFGPGTRLTVL.

This chain joins TRBV5-1 and TRBJ2-7; D not resolved. Germline V gene sequence: CDR1 SGHRS, CDR2 YFSETQ. The V gene lost 3 bases and the J gene lost 2 bases, with 9 bases spanning the gap. The CDR3 contains 13 residues. The DNA for the CDR3 is TGCGCCAGCAGCTCCCTAGAGGCCTACGAGCAGTACTTC. It encodes CASSSLEAYEQYF.